The 20 T cell receptor beta chains in this list originate from one sample, sequenced in a study of blood T cell repertoires in COVID-19 (dated by TCRdb to about 2020). Library construction relied on the immunoSEQ multiplex PCR assay. TCRdb took over this immuneACCESS table, retaining in-frame rearrangements with V and J assigned. Such tables are incomplete; in checked studies, under half of the missing clones stem from an unresolved V gene, and the remainder is unexplained. The sample table lists around 230,000 clones, roughly 88% of them with a count of one. The leading ten clones occupy about 4% of the sample. The sample taken for sequencing was PBMCs or T cells enriched from blood (not recorded which). These TCRs come from a woman in her thirties or forties with acute COVID-19.

V gene TRBV2 combines with J gene TRBJ1-2; D gene ambiguous. CDR1 and CDR2 (germline): SNHLY, FYNNEI. CDR3 size: 18 residues. Trimming pared 3 bases from V and 3 bases from J, leaving 23 bases between. CDR3: CASSDKSPSLLRDYGYTF. In nucleotides, the CDR3 is TGTGCCAGCAGTGATAAGTCCCCTAGTCTGTTGAGGGACTATGGCTACACCTTC.

The V and J genes are TRBV3-1 (or the pseudogene TRBV3-2) and TRBJ2-7; the D gene is possibly TRBD1 (7 bases). CDR1 and CDR2 from the germline V gene are LGHDT and YNNKEL (reference sequence). V was trimmed by 4 bases and J by 5 bases, leaving 15 bases between them. CDR3 length: 14 amino acids. This CDR3 reads CASSPRGTANEQYF. The CDR3 bases are TGTGCCAGCAGCCCTCGCGGGACAGCCAACGAGCAGTACTTC.

The chain recombines TRBV6-4 with TRBJ2-3; the match to TRBD1 covers 8 bases. Germline V gene data show CDR1 as MRHNA and CDR2 as SNTAGT. V was clipped by 5 bases and J by 3 bases; unmatched bases: 7. The CDR3 consists of 15 residues. CDR3 amino acids: CASSPGTGWTDTQYF. The CDR3 DNA reads TGTGCCAGCAGTCCCGGGACAGGATGGACAGATACGCAGTATTTT.

This clone was detected only a few times. V gene TRBV7-8 combines with J gene TRBJ2-1; the match to TRBD1 covers 12 bases. V gave up 4 bases and J gave up 7 bases; unmatched junction bases: 11. Germline values: CDR1 SGHVS, CDR2 FQNEAQ. The CDR3 totals 17 residues. The CDR3 here is CASSSGTGGLIENEQFF. The CDR3 DNA sequence: TGTGCCAGCAGCTCGGGGACAGGGGGCCTAATTGAAAATGAGCAGTTCTTC.

The CDR3 region is CASSLSLYEQYV. The CDR3 DNA sequence: TGTGCCAGCAGTTTATCTTTGTACGAGCAGTACGTC. The V call is TRBV12-3 or TRBV12-4, the J call TRBJ2-7, with no clear D. Trimming left V 2 bases short and J 4 bases short, with 6 bases between. The CDR3 covers 12 residues.

This chain connects TRBV27 to TRBJ2-2; the D gene is possibly TRBD1 (6 bases). Germline CDR1 and CDR2: MNHEY and SMNVEV (reference sequence). The CDR3 length is 17 residues. The germline V and J ends were trimmed by 2 bases and 8 bases, with 21 bases remaining between them. CDR3 loop: CASSLRPPKNRAGELFF. The CDR3 DNA follows: TGTGCCAGCAGTTTAAGGCCCCCAAAGAACAGGGCTGGGGAGCTGTTTTTT.

The chain recombines TRBV9 with TRBJ2-3, with 13 nucleotides matching TRBD2. This CDR3 contains 16 residues. V was clipped by 0 bases and J by 9 bases; unmatched bases: 7. Germline CDR1 is SGDLS and CDR2 is YYNGEE. In DNA, the CDR3 is TGTGCCAGCAGCGTAGGACTTGGACTAGCGGGGGAGACGCAGTATTTT. As protein: CASSVGLGLAGETQYF. Drawing the rest from reference TRBV9 and TRBJ2-3, the complete variable domain is DSGVTQTPKHLITATGQRVTLRCSPRSGDLSVYWYQQSLDQGLQFLIQYYNGEERAKGNILERFSAQQFPDLHSELNLSSLELGDSALYFCASSVGLGLAGETQYFGPGTRLTVL.

The V call is TRBV3-1 (or the pseudogene TRBV3-2), the J call TRBJ2-2; D is perhaps TRBD2 (6 bases). The germline gives CDR1 LGHDT, CDR2 YNNKEL (reference sequence). CDR3 size: 13 residues. V was clipped by 3 bases and J by 6 bases, with 8 bases between them. CDR3 sequence reads: CASSHREAGELFF. The DNA for the CDR3 is TGTGCCAGCAGCCATAGGGAGGCCGGGGAGCTGTTTTTT.

The chain has TRBV5-8 and TRBJ1-1; TRBD1 matches 7 bases. V was clipped by 3 bases and J by 10 bases; unmatched bases: 9. Germline V gives CDR1 SGHTS, CDR2 YDEGEE. The CDR3 length is 13 residues. The CDR3: CASSSLDREIAFF. CDR3 bases: TGTGCCAGCAGCTCCCTTGACAGGGAGATAGCTTTCTTT.

The chain employs TRBV7-8 and TRBJ2-1; 10 nucleotides line up with TRBD1. The CDR3 runs to 13 residues. V trimming: 8 bases; J trimming: 3 bases; junction bases outside the gene matches: 1. CDR1 and CDR2 (germline): SGHVS, FQNEAQ. The CDR3 DNA sequence: TGTGCCAGCGACAGGGGGCTCTACAATGAGCAGTTCTTC. Translation gives CASDRGLYNEQFF. The entire variable domain, with the rest obtained from reference TRBV7-8 and TRBJ2-1, is as follows: GAGVSQSPRYKVAKRGQDVALRCDPISGHVSLFWYQQALGQGPEFLTYFQNEAQLDKSGLPSDRFFAERPEGSVSTLKIQRTQQEDSAVYLCASDRGLYNEQFFGPGTRLTVL.

The chain has TRBV12-3 or TRBV12-4 and TRBJ2-7; a possible D gene is TRBD1 (5 bases). CDR3 length: 13 residues. V lost 3 bases to trimming and J lost 3 bases, with 9 bases between them. The CDR3 sequence: CASSFGDSYEQYF. For the CDR3, the DNA is TGTGCCAGCAGTTTCGGTGACAGCTACGAGCAGTACTTC.

The rearrangement uses TRBV5-8 and TRBJ1-5; D is undetermined. CDR3 size: 12 residues. V lost 7 bases and J lost 7, with 12 bases in between. The germline gives CDR1 SGHTS, CDR2 YDEGEE. The CDR3, as DNA: TGTGCCAGCTTCTCGGGTAGGCAGCCCCAGCATTTT. It yields the protein CASFSGRQPQHF.

This clone has only a few counts. For the CDR3, the DNA is TGTGCCAGTACGAACAGGGTTGGGGAAAAACTGTTTTTT. This encodes CASTNRVGEKLFF. V gene TRBV19 combines with J gene TRBJ1-4; possible D gene TRBD1, 6 bases. Germline values: CDR1 LNHDA, CDR2 SQIVND (reference sequence). V was shortened by 7 bases and J by 8 bases, with 14 bases between the two germline ends. This CDR3 is built from 13 residues.

J is TRBJ2-7 and V is TRBV7-3; TRBD2 aligns across 7 bases. The CDR3 is 13 residues long. CDR1 SGHTA and CDR2 FQGTGA come from the germline V gene. Trimming at V came to 1 base and at J to 6 bases, leaving 3 bases not matched to a gene. For the CDR3, the DNA is TGTGCCAGCAGCTTAAATGGACTAGGCGAGCAGTACGTC. Protein sequence: CASSLNGLGEQYV.

The J gene is TRBJ2-3, the V gene TRBV24-1; a possible D gene is TRBD1 (7 bases). In germline, CDR1 is KGHDR, CDR2 SFDVKD. The CDR3 has 17 amino acids. Trimming cost V 3 bases and J 3 bases, with 18 bases left between them. In DNA form, the CDR3 reads TGTGCCACCAGTGATACTACCGGACAGGCGGGAACAGATACGCAGTATTTT. Translated, it gives CATSDTTGQAGTDTQYF.

The rearrangement joins TRBV2 to TRBJ2-2; D gene uncertain. The CDR3 spans 13 residues. Trimming removed 7 bases at V and 6 bases at J, with 12 bases between. CDR1 and CDR2 from the germline V gene are SNHLY and FYNNEI. The CDR3, as DNA: TGTGCCAGCACGGTGTTGGGCGCCGGGGAGCTGTTTTTT. Its protein product is CASTVLGAGELFF.

The V gene is TRBV10-3, the J gene TRBJ1-2, with 9 bases identical to TRBD1. With 6 bases clipped from V and 10 bases from J, the junction kept 9 bases outside the gene matches. The CDR3 sequence is 13 residues long. CDR1 ENHRY and CDR2 SYGVKD come from the germline V gene. This CDR3 is CAIRFRTGAVYTF. For the CDR3, the DNA is TGTGCCATCAGATTTAGGACAGGGGCAGTCTACACCTTC.

In its sample, this clone was seen once. V usage is TRBV10-3 and J usage is TRBJ1-2, with 7 bases matching TRBD1. Germline CDR1 and CDR2: ENHRY and SYGVKD. The ends lost 8 bases at V and 8 bases at J; junction bases unmatched: 17. This CDR3 has 15 residues. The DNA of the CDR3 is TGTGCCATCTCCCCCTCTTCGACAGGGAACGTCGGCTACACCTTC. The encoded protein is CAISPSSTGNVGYTF.

The V call is TRBV7-2, the J call TRBJ1-6; D perhaps matches TRBD1 (6 bases). V lost 3 bases to trimming and J lost 4 bases, with 10 bases between them. CDR3 size: 15 residues. CDR1 SGHTA and CDR2 FQGNSA come from the germline V gene. The CDR3 nucleotides are TGTGCCAGCAGCTTGGCAGGACAGTATAATTCACCCCTCCACTTT. It codes for CASSLAGQYNSPLHF.

The chain carries TRBV6-6 and TRBJ2-2; 7 bases are shared with TRBD1. V dropped 6 bases and J dropped 0; count of bases not matched to a gene: 10. Germline loops: CDR1 MNHNY, CDR2 SVGAGI (reference sequence). CDR3 length: 17 amino acids. This CDR3 reads CASSRRQGYANTGELFF. The CDR3 nucleotides read TGTGCCAGCAGCCGACGACAGGGATACGCGAACACCGGGGAGCTGTTTTTT.